This TCR beta chain was recovered during a study of identical twins. Study observations and caveats: Models underpredicted monozygotic twin sharing of out-of-frame TCR alpha.

The V gene's germline CDR1 is ENHRY and CDR2 SYGVKD. Trimming pared 2 bases from V and 3 bases from J, leaving 8 bases between. The CDR3 spans 13 residues. This clonotype was seen many times. Antigen unknown. TCRdb fed the 5' RACE reads into MiXCR, producing one record per CDR3 protein. The sample includes around 1.7 million distinct CDR3 sequences, around 33% of them seen just once. The receptor was isolated from a newborn girl in good health. The specimen was cord blood. V gene TRBV10-3 combines with J gene TRBJ2-7; D possibly corresponds to TRBD1 (5 bases). The CDR3 DNA follows: TGTGCCATCAGTGAGGGCAGGGTCTACGAGCAGTACTTC. This translates into CAISEGRVYEQYF.